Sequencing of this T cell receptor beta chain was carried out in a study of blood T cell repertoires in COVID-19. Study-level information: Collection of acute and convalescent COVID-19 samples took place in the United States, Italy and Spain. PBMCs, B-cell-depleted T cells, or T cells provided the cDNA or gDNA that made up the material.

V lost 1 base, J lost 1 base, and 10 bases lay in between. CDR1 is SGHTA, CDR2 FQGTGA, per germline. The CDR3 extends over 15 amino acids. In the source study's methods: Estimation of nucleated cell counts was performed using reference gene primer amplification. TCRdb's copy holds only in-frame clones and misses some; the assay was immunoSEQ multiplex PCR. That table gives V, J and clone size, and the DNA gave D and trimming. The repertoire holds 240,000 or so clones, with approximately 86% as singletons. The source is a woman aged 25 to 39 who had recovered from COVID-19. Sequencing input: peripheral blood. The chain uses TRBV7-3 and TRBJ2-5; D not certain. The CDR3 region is CASSLILGPQETQYF. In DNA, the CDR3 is TGTGCCAGCAGCTTAATTCTAGGCCCCCAAGAGACCCAGTACTTC.